This T cell receptor (beta chain) comes out of a study of cytomegalovirus exposure and HLA in healthy donors (dated by TCRdb to the late 2010s). For context, the study as a whole: An earlier analysis of approximately 640 of the donors reported approximately 290 Gb of sequence data and 120 million or so unique TCR beta sequences from 150 million to 200 million T cells. An early release that covered about 600 HLA-typed donors contained 250 to 350 gigabases of sequencing data and approximately 85 million unique TCR sequences. Among the roughly 370 genotyped donors, about 83% belonged to the genetic ancestry cluster associated with self-reported Caucasian donors. The study was designed to test whether signatures of past pathogen exposure could be identified by cataloging public T cell receptors. The study profiled the T cell repertoires of 666 subjects by immunosequencing and related them to cytomegalovirus serostatus. Along with the approximately 700-subject first cohort, a separate validation cohort of 120 different subjects was used. High-throughput TCR immunosequencing, statistical association of individual TCRs with disease status, and machine learning were combined to predict cytomegalovirus infection status. A later analysis re-examined previously published TCR beta repertoires from about 700 donors and added high-resolution HLA genotyping to investigate patterns of TCR occurrence. In the later analysis, no new phenotypic data were used to find candidate immune exposures; instead, reliance was placed on TCR beta sequences and their occurrence across donors. An earlier analysis of some 500 of the donors used high-throughput TCR beta sequencing to judge whether each TCR beta V gene segment behaved as functional or pseudogenic. Donor age, sex, ethnicity and CMV serostatus were compiled together with the repertoire data. A later genetic analysis used genome-wide SNP genotypes for about 65% of the roughly 670 donors, treating that subset as a discovery cohort. Every repertoire in the discovery cohort had been generated on one and the same sequencing platform. Class I and class II HLA loci were covered by the typing at four-digit resolution. The number of donors typed differed by locus, with 629-630 for A, B, C, DRB1 and DQB1, more than 500 for DQA1, over 600 for DPA1, and 472 for DPB1. Roughly five DR-DQ haplotypes were handled as single units for association and clustering because linkage in the cohort was strong. Among a few hundred genotyped donors of the cohort, an average of about 240,000 unique TCR beta nucleotide sequences were sequenced per donor, roughly 20% of them non-productive.

As concerns this clone: What this receptor recognizes is not known. No much larger clone is present one base from it, and per-base qualities are unavailable.

Study-level results and caveats: A later genetic analysis associated a missense DCLRE1C variant with V-gene and J-gene trimming of TCR beta chains, and an independent cohort replicated the association. The classifier was reported to diagnose cytomegalovirus status with high specificity and sensitivity in both the original and validation cohorts. Most TCR sequences were observed very rarely across donors, whereas some public TCRs were present in many individuals. Approximately 18 rarely observed V segments, including chromosome 9 orphons, were excluded from the earlier analysis of about 600 of the donors because counts were too low. A few of the identified cytomegalovirus-associated TCR beta chains were confirmed in vitro to be specific for cytomegalovirus antigens. A further reported finding was that TCR beta sequences accurately predicted the HLA-A and HLA-B alleles for most subjects in the first cohort. Because HLA typing was unavailable for some donors at each locus, only the typed subset was used in association tests. The authors suggested that the approach could potentially be generalized to other disease states and immunological phenotypes. A group of highly shared sequence variants was considered likely to be a technical artifact of the sequencing pipeline. Some IMGT-functional V segments, including TRBV6-2 and TRBV6-3, could not be distinguished by the 87-base-pair reads and were therefore excluded. In a later analysis, most CMV-associated TCR beta chains were found to appear HLA-restricted, with HLA associations seemingly driven largely by CMV exposure. Broadly in line with IMGT annotations, most TCR beta V segments showed up in productive rearrangements about 87% or about 30% of the time in an earlier analysis of 450 to 750 of the donors. Linkage disequilibrium might explain the correlated functional status among segregating V segments, but an unknown experimental factor could not be ruled out. Presence/absence analyses assumed roughly uniform sequencing depth across donors, an assumption that may not hold. In a later analysis, HLA-associated TCR beta chains showed more clonal expansion and lower generation probabilities than non-associated chains that were equally common. Only TCR beta chains were sequenced in this cohort, and the absence of alpha or paired-chain data limited detectable features. In a later analysis, TCR association rates were found to vary across HLA loci, with the most associated TCRs seen for DRB1 alleles and the fewest for HLA-C alleles. Strong co-occurrence of HLA alleles, especially DR and DQ, made assigning TCR associations to individual alleles difficult. A later genetic analysis reported fewer N-insertions in productive TCRs among donors in an Asian-associated ancestry cluster than the approximately 670-donor mean. In the study, around 160 TCR beta chains were listed as associated with cytomegalovirus. Several of the top co-occurrence clusters appeared to be linked to parvovirus B19, influenza, CMV and Epstein-Barr virus, according to a later analysis. Specific HLA alleles were associated with 15,000 to 20,000 TCR beta sequences at a false discovery rate of 0.05 in a later analysis. Immune exposure information for the cohort was limited to CMV serostatus.

The library was generated by the immunoSEQ multiplex PCR assay. A mixture of 60 forward primers for TCR Vbeta segments and 13 reverse primers for TCR Jbeta segments was used in the multiplex PCR. A multiplex PCR assay on genomic DNA amplified the CDR3 region of rearranged TCR beta genes. Amplified TCR beta libraries were sequenced as 87-base-pair reads on the Illumina HiSeq System. Per the original workflow: Across the 500 to 850 repertoires, a later analysis counted 78 million or so unique TCR beta chains, 9.5 million to 13 million of which were shared by at least two donors. To remove PCR and sequencing errors, raw reads were error-corrected and collapsed into unique sequences using a nearest-neighbor algorithm that merged closely related sequences. Alignment of CDR3 sequences to IMGT reference sequences was used to assign V, D and J gene segments. For a sequence to be retained, at least a six-nucleotide match to both a V gene segment and a J gene segment was required. Rearrangements were called productive when the CDR3 lacked stop codons and stayed in frame with V and J; all others were non-productive. CDR3 was defined by IMGT convention, running from the second conserved V-encoded cysteine to the conserved J-encoded phenylalanine. The earlier analysis of about 620 of the donors excluded sequences that lacked an unambiguous match to a single V gene segment. In an earlier analysis of a few hundred of the donors, V segments were called functional above 56.7% productive rearrangements and were called segregating when the between-donor standard deviation exceeded 5%. To diagnose cytomegalovirus status from the catalog of TCR beta chain sequences, a statistical classification framework was built. V and J gene assignment, in a later analysis, came from comparing TCR nucleotide sequences with IMGT/GENE-DB human TR gene sequences. Using the TCRdist pipeline, a later analysis assigned CDR3 sequences along with most-parsimonious VDJ recombination scenarios. In a later analysis, every TCR beta chain was defined by the combination of its CDR3 amino acid sequence and its V-gene family, and reads without a unique V-gene family were dropped. In a later analysis, 550 to 650 highly shared, low-generation-probability nucleotide sequences were removed to address suspected cross-contamination and a sequencing artifact. A later analysis calculated a clonal expansion index for each public chain from normalized within-repertoire ranks of inferred template counts. In a later analysis, generation probabilities were computed with a VDJ recombination model fitted to out-of-frame rearrangements, and the resulting probabilities were checked against IGoR. A later analysis scored TCR-TCR, TCR-HLA and TCR-CMV co-occurrence with hypergeometric tests, applying a repertoire-size bias correction to TCR pairs. To estimate false discovery rates, a later analysis permuted the HLA or CMV assignments 20 times. In a later analysis, co-occurring TCRs were grouped using DBSCAN, with TCRdist sequence similarity added in when clustering inside HLA-allele-positive subsets. For co-occurrence clustering, repertoires with fewer than 30,000 or more than 120,000 public chains were excluded, along with roughly 5 repertoires with anomalous nucleotide sharing. Held by TCRdb, this immuneACCESS table contains in-frame sequences only and omits some clones. Under half of the omission traces to an unresolved V gene where checked; the cause of the rest is unknown. V, J and clone size are those of that table, while D and trimming were read from the DNA. The sample profile shows about 78,000 clones; approximately 70% of them were found once. The ten largest make up around 10% of the sample.

V was cut back by 8 bases and J by 5 bases, leaving a gap of 9 bases between them. The germline V gene sets CDR1 to SNHLY and CDR2 to FYNNEI. The CDR3 sequence holds 11 residues, the cysteine and phenylalanine included. CDR3 DNA only is kept here, 33 bases in frame from base 1. The cohort consisted of hundreds of healthy bone marrow donors. Cohort members were all nominally healthy when sampled, although unrecorded immune exposures were likely present. The donor was CMV seropositive and belonged to the group of 270 or so seropositive cohort members. A peripheral blood sample was provided by each donor, and peripheral blood mononuclear cells were used for TCR beta sequencing. The Qiagen DNeasy Blood Extraction Kit was used to extract genomic DNA from the blood cell samples.

Sequencing was performed on PBMCs. This receptor was identified in a woman between 40 and 50 years old in good health and CMV-seropositive. The sequence links TRBV2 to TRBJ1-2, with the D gene call left open. The CDR3 reads CASSRSYGYTF. The sequenced DNA: TGTGCCAGCTCGCGGTCGTATGGCTACACCTTC.